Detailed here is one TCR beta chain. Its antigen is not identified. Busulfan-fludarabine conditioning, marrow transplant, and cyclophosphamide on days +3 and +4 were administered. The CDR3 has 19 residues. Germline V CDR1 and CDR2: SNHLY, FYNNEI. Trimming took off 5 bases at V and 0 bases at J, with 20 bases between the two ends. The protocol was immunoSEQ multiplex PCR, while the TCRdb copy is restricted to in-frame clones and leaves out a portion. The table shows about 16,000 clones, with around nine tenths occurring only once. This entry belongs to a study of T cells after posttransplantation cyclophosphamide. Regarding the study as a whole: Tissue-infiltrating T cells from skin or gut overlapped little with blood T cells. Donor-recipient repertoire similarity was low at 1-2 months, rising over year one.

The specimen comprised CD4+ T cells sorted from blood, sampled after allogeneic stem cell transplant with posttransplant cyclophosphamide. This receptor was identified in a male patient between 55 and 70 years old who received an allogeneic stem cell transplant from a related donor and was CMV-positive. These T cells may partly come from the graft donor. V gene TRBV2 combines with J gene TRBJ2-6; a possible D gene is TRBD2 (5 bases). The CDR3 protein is CASSQPGILGSSGANVLTF. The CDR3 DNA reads TGTGCCAGCAGTCAACCGGGAATCCTGGGCAGCTCTGGGGCCAACGTCCTGACTTTC.